The 23 T cell receptor beta chains given below trace back to one sample, sequenced in a study of T cell repertoires in cytomegalovirus infection (dated by TCRdb to between 2019 and 2020). In light of the paper, this sample's treatment or condition label describes: in vitro stimulation with specific CMV peptide epitopes to enrich CMV-specific T cells. No antigen is known for these receptors. Sequenced using an Illumina HiSeq 1500. The raw public data were reprocessed by TCRdb itself: fastp quality trimming at Q25, MiXCR clonotype calling, in-frame beta chains only. Rows with a matching CDR3 protein are joined into one entry that keeps the most common DNA and genes. In this sample the table shows around 360,000 distinct CDR3 sequences, approximately 30% of which occur a single time. Roughly 12% of the sample rests with the top ten. Source: cultured PBMCs, taken from culture after CMV antigen stimulation. These receptors were obtained from a human donor in good health (CMV status not recorded). Some clones in this sample may be carry-over from other donors' samples.

This clonotype was seen once. V gene TRBV7-9 combines with J gene TRBJ2-7, with a possible D match to TRBD2 (6 bases). CDR1 and CDR2 (germline): SEHNR, FQNEAQ (reference sequence). The CDR3 contains 15 residues. The V and J ends lost 2 bases and 0 bases respectively, with 11 bases between them. The CDR3 sequence is CASSLSASDSYEQYF. The CDR3 DNA reads TGTGCCAGCAGCTTATCGGCTAGCGACTCCTACGAGCAGTACTTC.

The chain joins TRBV7-9 to TRBJ2-1, with TRBD2 matching 7 bases. CDR1 SEHNR and CDR2 FQNEAQ come from the germline V gene (reference sequence). The CDR3 extends over 17 amino acids. The V and J ends lost 0 bases and 6 bases, in that order; junction bases with no gene match: 11. DNA of the CDR3: TGTGCCAGCAGCTTAGCTGGCGGGAGAAGCGGCTCCAATGAGCAGTTCTTC. Its protein product is CASSLAGGRSGSNEQFF.

The genes are TRBV4-3 and TRBJ1-1, with 7 bases aligning to TRBD1. Germline CDR1 is LGHNA and CDR2 is YSLEER. The ends lost 0 bases at V and 0 bases at J; junction bases unmatched: 4. CDR3 length equals 16 residues. The CDR3 sequence is CASSQERGTVNTEAFF. The CDR3 DNA is TGCGCCAGCAGCCAAGAACGAGGGACAGTGAACACTGAAGCTTTCTTT.

The chain links TRBV12-3 or TRBV12-4 to TRBJ1-1; D might be TRBD1 (6 bases). The V end lost 5 bases, the J end lost 7 bases, and 11 bases lay between the germline ends. The CDR3 is 12 amino acids. CDR3 sequence: CASSPDSGEAFF. The CDR3, as DNA: TGTGCCAGCAGTCCGGACAGTGGTGAAGCTTTCTTT.

A few counts support this clonotype. The chain has TRBV28 and TRBJ2-5, with a possible D match to TRBD2 (5 bases). Germline assignment: CDR1 MDHEN and CDR2 SYDVKM. The CDR3 runs 12 residues. The germline V and J ends were trimmed by 7 bases and 4 bases, with 10 bases remaining between them. The CDR3 here is CASMVGGETQYF. The CDR3 coding sequence is TGTGCCAGCATGGTAGGAGGAGAGACCCAGTACTTC. The full variable domain, rest sourced from reference TRBV28 and TRBJ2-5, is DVKVTQSSRYLVKRTGEKVFLECVQDMDHENMFWYRQDPGLGLRLIYFSYDVKMKEKGDIPEGYSVSREKKERFSLILESASTNQTSMYLCASMVGGETQYFGPGTRLLVL.

The CDR3 coding sequence is TGTGCCAGCAGCCCCCTAGTTGGGGGGGGCGGAAGCTCCTACGAGCAGTACTTC. Translated, it gives CASSPLVGGGGSSYEQYF. The V call is TRBV5-8, the J call TRBJ2-7; D perhaps matches TRBD2 (7 bases). V lost 4 bases and J 0 bases, leaving 23 bases between the germline ends. Germline CDR1 is SGHTS and CDR2 is YDEGEE. This CDR3 region has 18 residues.

The CDR3 coding sequence is TGTGCCAGTAGTAACCGGGCGCCCCTGGCCGAAGCTTTCTTT. Protein: CASSNRAPLAEAFF. V and J are TRBV19 and TRBJ1-1; D call uncertain. The CDR3 is 14 amino acids. Germline loops: CDR1 LNHDA, CDR2 SQIVND (reference sequence). The V end was cut by 4 bases, the J end by 8 bases, with 17 bases between.

This clonotype was seen a few times. The chain is built from TRBV6-5 and TRBJ2-7; perhaps TRBD2 as D (5 bases). The CDR3 is made up of 14 amino acids. V lost 4 bases and J lost 2, with 12 bases in between. In germline, CDR1 is MNHEY, CDR2 SVGAGI. The CDR3: CASSFSGITYEQYF. CDR3 in DNA: TGTGCCAGCAGTTTCTCCGGGATAACCTACGAGCAGTACTTC.

This clonotype is judged medium-sized. This chain links TRBV7-2 with TRBJ2-1; the D gene is possibly TRBD2 (6 bases). With 5 bases removed from V and 8 bases from J, the gap between germline ends came to 16 bases. From germline, CDR1 is SGHTA and CDR2 FQGNSA. The CDR3 is made up of 14 amino acids. CDR3 in amino acids: CASSRGTTRDEQFF. The CDR3 DNA follows: TGTGCCAGCAGCCGCGGGACCACTCGGGATGAGCAGTTCTTC.

This clonotype was counted many times. CDR3 loop: CASSWGVIETQYF. In DNA, the CDR3 is TGCGCCAGCAGCTGGGGGGTCATTGAGACCCAGTACTTC. This sequence joins TRBV5-1 and TRBJ2-5; D might be TRBD2 (6 bases). The V end was cut by 3 bases, the J end by 5 bases, with 11 bases between. The CDR3 is 13 amino acids. The V gene's germline CDR1 is SGHRS and CDR2 YFSETQ.

This chain connects TRBV14 to TRBJ2-7; D not certain. Germline V gene sequence: CDR1 SGHDN, CDR2 FVKESK. V was clipped by 6 bases and J by 2 bases, with 11 bases between them. CDR3 length: 13 amino acids. The CDR3 protein is CASRETCPYEQYV. The DNA for the CDR3 is TGTGCCAGCAGGGAGACCTGCCCCTACGAGCAGTACGTC.

The chain couples TRBV4-3 to TRBJ2-5, with D unclear. Germline V gives CDR1 LGHNA, CDR2 YSLEER. Trimming removed 0 bases from V and 0 bases from J, with 8 bases in between. This CDR3 has 15 residues. The CDR3 loop is CASSQDSNYQETQYF. CDR3 in DNA: TGCGCCAGCAGCCAAGATTCGAACTACCAAGAGACCCAGTACTTC.

The chain recombines TRBV5-1 with TRBJ2-1, with 13 bases fitting TRBD2. Per germline, CDR1 SGHRS and CDR2 YFSETQ. Trimming removed 3 bases from V and 3 bases from J; junction bases left unmatched: 3. The CDR3 has 16 amino acids. CDR3 protein: CASSYGLAGVYNEQFF. The CDR3 DNA is TGCGCCAGCAGCTACGGACTAGCGGGAGTCTACAATGAGCAGTTCTTC.

The chain combines TRBV11-2 with TRBJ2-4, with a weak D call TRBD1 (6 bases). Germline V lookup: CDR1 SGHAT, CDR2 FQNNGV. Trimming took off 5 bases at V and 0 bases at J, with 11 bases between the two ends. CDR3 length equals 15 residues. The CDR3 sequence is CASSPGTIAKNIQYF. CDR3 nucleotide sequence: TGTGCCAGCAGCCCCGGGACAATAGCCAAAAACATTCAGTACTTC.

The chain employs TRBV2 and TRBJ2-3; no definite D call. This CDR3 is 12 amino acids long. V gave up 3 bases and J gave up 7 bases, with 8 bases separating them. CDR1 and CDR2 from the germline V gene are SNHLY and FYNNEI. The CDR3 protein is CASSDDFNTQYF. The CDR3 DNA follows: TGTGCCAGCAGTGACGATTTTAATACGCAGTATTTT.

This chain connects TRBV5-1 to TRBJ2-1, with 9 nucleotides matching TRBD1. The CDR3 loop spans 15 amino acids. V trimming: 0 bases; J trimming: 7 bases; junction bases outside the gene matches: 5. Germline loops: CDR1 SGHRS, CDR2 YFSETQ. The CDR3 coding sequence is TGCGCCAGCAGCTTGGTGGGACAGGGCTTAAATGAGCAGTTCTTC. Translating gives CASSLVGQGLNEQFF.

V gene TRBV28 combines with J gene TRBJ2-7; no definite D call. V lost 5 bases and J lost 3, with 8 bases in between. This CDR3 is 12 amino acids long. In germline, CDR1 is MDHEN, CDR2 SYDVKM. CDR3 sequence: CASSRGHYEQYF. The CDR3 region has the DNA TGTGCCAGCAGTCGCGGCCACTACGAGCAGTACTTC.

The chain is built from TRBV15 and TRBJ1-1; the match to TRBD1 covers 11 bases. The CDR3 runs 15 residues. Germline CDR1 LNHNV, CDR2 YYDKDF (reference sequence). V shed 3 bases, J shed 8 bases, and the junction held 8 bases outside the gene matches. In DNA, the CDR3 is TGTGCCACCAGCAGTAGGGGACAGGGGGTAACCGAAGCTTTCTTT. Its translation: CATSSRGQGVTEAFF.

The chain carries TRBV20-1 and TRBJ1-6; 7 bases fit TRBD1. CDR1 is DFQATT and CDR2 is SNEGSKA in the germline V gene (reference sequence). The CDR3 contains 13 residues. The V segment lost 4 bases and the J segment 3 bases; nucleotides outside the gene matches: 0. The CDR3 sequence is CSATGGYNSPLHF. The DNA for the CDR3 is TGCAGTGCTACAGGGGGCTATAATTCACCCCTCCACTTT.

This clonotype has at least ten counts. The chain is built from TRBV9 and TRBJ2-1, with 8 nucleotides matching TRBD2. V shed 0 bases and J 0 bases; nucleotides not matched to a gene: 2. Germline assignment: CDR1 SGDLS and CDR2 YYNGEE. The CDR3 extends over 16 amino acids. The CDR3 region is CASSVGGTSSYNEQFF. CDR3 nucleotide sequence: TGTGCCAGCAGCGTAGGTGGGACTAGCTCCTACAATGAGCAGTTCTTC. The full variable domain, with the rest looked up from reference TRBV9 and TRBJ2-1, is DSGVTQTPKHLITATGQRVTLRCSPRSGDLSVYWYQQSLDQGLQFLIQYYNGEERAKGNILERFSAQQFPDLHSELNLSSLELGDSALYFCASSVGGTSSYNEQFFGPGTRLTVL.

This clonotype was counted ten times or more. The chain links TRBV7-2 to TRBJ1-1, with D perhaps matching TRBD1 (6 bases). Trimming removed 4 bases from V and 7 bases from J, with 13 bases in between. Germline V gene sequence: CDR1 SGHTA, CDR2 FQGNSA. The CDR3 is made up of 13 amino acids. DNA for the CDR3: TGTGCCAGCAGCTCAACAGGGAATGGTGAAGCTTTCTTT. Translated: CASSSTGNGEAFF.

In this sample, this clonotype turned up a few times. V and J are TRBV5-4 and TRBJ1-1, with D possibly TRBD1 on 5 matching bases. Trimming took off 0 bases at V and 1 base at J, with 13 bases between the two ends. CDR1 and CDR2 from the germline V gene are SGHNT and YYREEE (reference sequence). The CDR3 runs 16 residues. CDR3 bases: TGTGCCAGCAGCTTGGGGGTCAGGGCCCCGAACACTGAAGCTTTCTTT. It specifies CASSLGVRAPNTEAFF.

This clonotype was recorded a few times. The chain is built from TRBV20-1 and TRBJ2-3; D unclear. Germline values: CDR1 DFQATT, CDR2 SNEGSKA (reference sequence). Trimming left V 8 bases short and J 4 bases short, with 10 bases between. This CDR3 spans 11 amino acids. This CDR3 is CSSKMADTQYF. CDR3 nucleotides: TGCAGTTCCAAGATGGCAGATACGCAGTATTTT.